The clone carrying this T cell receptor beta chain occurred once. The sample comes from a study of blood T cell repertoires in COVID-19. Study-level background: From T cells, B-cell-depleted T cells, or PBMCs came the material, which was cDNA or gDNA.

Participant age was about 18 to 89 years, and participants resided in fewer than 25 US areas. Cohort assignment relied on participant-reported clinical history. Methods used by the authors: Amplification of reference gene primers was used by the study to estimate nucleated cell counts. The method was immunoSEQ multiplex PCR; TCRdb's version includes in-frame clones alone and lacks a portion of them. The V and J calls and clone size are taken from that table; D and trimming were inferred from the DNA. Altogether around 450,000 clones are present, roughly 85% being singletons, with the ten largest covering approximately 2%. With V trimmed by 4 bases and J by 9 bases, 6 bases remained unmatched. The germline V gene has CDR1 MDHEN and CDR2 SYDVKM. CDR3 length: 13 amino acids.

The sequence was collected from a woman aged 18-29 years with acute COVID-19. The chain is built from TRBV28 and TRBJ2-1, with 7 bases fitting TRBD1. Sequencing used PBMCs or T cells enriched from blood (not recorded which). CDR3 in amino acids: CASSSTRTGEQFF. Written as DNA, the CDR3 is TGTGCCAGCAGTTCCACTAGGACAGGTGAGCAGTTCTTC.